This T cell receptor beta chain was sequenced for a study of response to subunit inactivated influenza vaccine. Trimming took 1 base from V and 5 from J, leaving 12 bases between them. The CDR3 consists of 15 residues. From germline, CDR1 is SGHTA and CDR2 FQGNSA. TCRdb itself ran the RT-PCR reads through MiXCR, one entry per CDR3 protein. This table has hundreds of thousands of distinct CDR3 sequences, 14% appearing once. This sequence joins TRBV7-2 and TRBJ2-1; D is perhaps TRBD1 (6 bases). The sample was PBMCs from blood, taken roughly 15 days before vaccination. This TCR came from a man aged 45-60 years who received an inactivated influenza vaccine. The CDR3 sequence is CASSLVSRGNNEQFF. The CDR3 region has the DNA TGTGCCAGCAGCTTAGTATCCAGGGGAAACAATGAGCAGTTCTTC.